This T cell receptor beta chain was captured in a study of regulatory T cells in long-lasting Graves disease. Described time point: newly diagnosed GD, antithyroid drugs for less than 3 months. With RNA extracted from PBMCs as input, the TCR library was made. Study conclusions and caveats: New patients shared 1,000 or so public clonotypes, and persistent patients shared more, with about 2,700. TCR diversity was lower in persistent than newly diagnosed Graves' disease.

Trimming cost V 5 bases and J 7 bases, with 32 bases left between them. Germline CDR1 and CDR2: MNHEY and SVGEGT. The CDR3 runs 19 residues. Libraries of TCR beta came from iRepertoire HTBI primers plus Arm-PCR of CDR3 regions. TCRdb itself ran the multiplex PCR reads through MiXCR, one entry per CDR3 protein. The sample records 240,000 or so distinct CDR3 sequences, roughly a fifth being singletons. This clonotype was recorded at least ten times. Its antigen remains unknown. This sequence originates from a female donor with Graves disease. The specimen was peripheral blood mononuclear cells (PBMCs), collected at new diagnosis, from a patient treated with antithyroid drugs. The chain is built from TRBV6-2 or TRBV6-3 and TRBJ2-5; D unclear. In DNA form, the CDR3 reads TGTGCCAGCAGTGAACGCCCGGACCCAGGCATAGGGTTGGGTCGGACCCAGTACTTC. It yields the protein CASSERPDPGIGLGRTQYF.